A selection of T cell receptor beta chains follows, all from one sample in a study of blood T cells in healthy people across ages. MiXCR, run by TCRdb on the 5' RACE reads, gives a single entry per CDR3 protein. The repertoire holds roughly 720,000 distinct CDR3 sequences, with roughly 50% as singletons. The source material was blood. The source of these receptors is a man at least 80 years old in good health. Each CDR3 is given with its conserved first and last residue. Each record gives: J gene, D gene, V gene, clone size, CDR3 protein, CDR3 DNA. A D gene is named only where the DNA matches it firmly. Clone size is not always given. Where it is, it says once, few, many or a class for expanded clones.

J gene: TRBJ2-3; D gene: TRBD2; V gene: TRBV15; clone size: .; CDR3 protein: CATSRGASGTLAFAYF; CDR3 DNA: TGTGCCACCAGCAGAGGGGCTAGCGGGACCTTGGCTTTCGCGTATTTT
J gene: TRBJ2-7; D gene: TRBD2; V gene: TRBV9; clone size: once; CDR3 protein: CASSVGTSGGHQQYF; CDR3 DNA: TGTGCCAGCAGCGTAGGAACTAGCGGGGGTCATCAGCAGTACTTC
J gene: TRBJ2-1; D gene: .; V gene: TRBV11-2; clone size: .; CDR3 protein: CASSLVHRQFF; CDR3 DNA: TGTGCCAGCAGCTTGGTACATCGGCAGTTCTTC
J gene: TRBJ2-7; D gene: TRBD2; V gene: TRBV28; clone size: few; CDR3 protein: CASKTSGRSYEQYF; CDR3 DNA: TGTGCCAGCAAGACTAGCGGGAGATCCTACGAGCAGTACTTC
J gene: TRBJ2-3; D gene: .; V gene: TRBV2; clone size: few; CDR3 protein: CASSEGGTDTQYF; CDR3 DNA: TGTGCCAGCAGCGAAGGGGGCACAGATACGCAGTATTTT
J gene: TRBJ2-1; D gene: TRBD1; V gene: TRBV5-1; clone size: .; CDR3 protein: CASSREREGTARYGNEQFF; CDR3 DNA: TGCGCCAGCAGCCGCGAAAGGGAAGGGACAGCCAGGTATGGGAATGAGCAGTTCTTC
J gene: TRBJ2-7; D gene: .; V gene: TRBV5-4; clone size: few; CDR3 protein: CASSPSAGSYEQYF; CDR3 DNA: TGTGCCAGCAGCCCCTCGGCAGGATCCTACGAGCAGTACTTC
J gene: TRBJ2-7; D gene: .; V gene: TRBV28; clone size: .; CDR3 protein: CASRPQMGGEQYF; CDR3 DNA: TGTGCCAGCAGACCCCAGATGGGGGGCGAGCAGTACTTC
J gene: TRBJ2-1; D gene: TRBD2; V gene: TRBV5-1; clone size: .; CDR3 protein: CASSTTGLAGVGELNNEQFF; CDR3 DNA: TGCGCCAGCAGCACAACCGGACTAGCGGGAGTAGGGGAATTAAACAATGAGCAGTTCTTC
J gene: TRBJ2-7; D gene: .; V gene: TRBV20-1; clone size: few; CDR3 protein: CSASQQAHSYEQYF; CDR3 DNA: TGCAGTGCTAGTCAACAGGCCCACTCCTACGAGCAGTACTTC
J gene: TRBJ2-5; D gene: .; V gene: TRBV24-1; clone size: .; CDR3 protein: CATESGETQYF; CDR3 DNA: TGTGCCACCGAGTCGGGAGAGACCCAGTACTTC
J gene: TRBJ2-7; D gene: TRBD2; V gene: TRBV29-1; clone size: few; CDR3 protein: CSVDLAGAREQYF; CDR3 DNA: TGCAGCGTTGACCTAGCGGGAGCGAGGGAGCAGTACTTC
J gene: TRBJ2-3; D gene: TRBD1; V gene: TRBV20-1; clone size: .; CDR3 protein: CSARDSGTGGDTQYF; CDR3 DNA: TGCAGTGCTAGAGATTCGGGGACAGGAGGGGATACGCAGTATTTT
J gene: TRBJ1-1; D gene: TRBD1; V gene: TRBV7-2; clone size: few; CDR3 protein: CASSKPGQGTEAFF; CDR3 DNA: TGTGCCAGCAGCAAACCGGGACAGGGGACTGAAGCTTTCTTT
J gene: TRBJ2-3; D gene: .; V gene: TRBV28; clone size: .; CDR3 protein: CASGGVVPDTQYF; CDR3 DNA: TGTGCCAGCGGGGGAGTCGTCCCAGATACGCAGTATTTT
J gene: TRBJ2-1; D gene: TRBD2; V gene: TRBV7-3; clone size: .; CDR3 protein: CASSRRTSGSESSYNEQFF; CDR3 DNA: TGTGCCAGCAGCCGACGGACTAGCGGGAGCGAAAGCTCCTACAATGAGCAGTTCTTC
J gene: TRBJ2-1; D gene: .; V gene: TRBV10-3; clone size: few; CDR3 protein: CAISDPDRYNEQFF; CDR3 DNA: TGTGCCATCAGTGACCCTGACAGGTACAATGAGCAGTTCTTC
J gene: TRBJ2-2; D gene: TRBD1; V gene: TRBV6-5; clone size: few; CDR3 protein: CASSLRQGDKLFF; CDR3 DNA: TGTGCCAGCAGTTTACGACAGGGTGATAAGCTGTTTTTT
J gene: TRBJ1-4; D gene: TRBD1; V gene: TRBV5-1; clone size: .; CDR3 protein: CASSFTRPGGNEKLFF; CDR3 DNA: TGCGCCAGCAGCTTTACGCGGCCAGGGGGTAATGAAAAACTGTTTTTT
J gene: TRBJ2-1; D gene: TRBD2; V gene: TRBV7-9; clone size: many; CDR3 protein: CASSLGLAGGQQFF; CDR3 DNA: TGTGCCAGCAGCTTAGGACTAGCGGGAGGCCAGCAGTTCTTC
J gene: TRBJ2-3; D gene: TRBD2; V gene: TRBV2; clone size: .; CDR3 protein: CASRRLAGTIDTQYF; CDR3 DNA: TGTGCCAGCAGACGACTAGCGGGAACTATTGATACGCAGTATTTT
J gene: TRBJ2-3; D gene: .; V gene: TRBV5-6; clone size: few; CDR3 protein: CASTAPGERTDTQYF; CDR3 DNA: TGTGCCAGCACCGCCCCGGGGGAACGCACAGATACGCAGTATTTT
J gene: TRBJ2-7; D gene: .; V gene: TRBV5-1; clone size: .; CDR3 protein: CASSRGYITYEQYF; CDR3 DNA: TGCGCCAGCAGCAGGGGGTACATTACCTACGAGCAGTACTTC
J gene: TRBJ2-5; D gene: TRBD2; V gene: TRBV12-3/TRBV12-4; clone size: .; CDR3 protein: CASRRTSGSPQETQYF; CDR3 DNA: TGTGCCAGCAGAAGGACTAGCGGGAGTCCCCAAGAGACCCAGTACTTC
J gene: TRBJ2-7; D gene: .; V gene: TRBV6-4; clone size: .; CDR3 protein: CASSGAFTERTGPQDYEQYF; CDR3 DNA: TGTGCCAGCAGTGGTGCCTTCACCGAACGGACCGGCCCCCAGGACTACGAGCAGTACTTC
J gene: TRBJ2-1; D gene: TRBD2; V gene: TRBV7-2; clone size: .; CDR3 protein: CASSLTLGLAGATGNEQFF; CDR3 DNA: TGTGCCAGCAGCTTAACCCTCGGACTAGCGGGAGCCACCGGGAATGAGCAGTTCTTC
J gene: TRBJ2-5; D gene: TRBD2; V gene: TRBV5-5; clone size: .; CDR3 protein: CASSLRLSGTRGTYQETQYF; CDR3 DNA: TGTGCCAGCAGCTTGAGATTATCCGGGACTAGGGGGACGTACCAAGAGACCCAGTACTTC
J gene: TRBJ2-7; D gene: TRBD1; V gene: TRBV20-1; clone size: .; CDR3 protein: CSARDVTTGSYEQYF; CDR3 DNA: TGCAGTGCTAGAGATGTTACGACAGGGTCTTACGAGCAGTACTTC
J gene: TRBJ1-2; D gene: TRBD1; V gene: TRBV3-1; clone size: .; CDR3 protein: CASTSNYDRGRSYGYTF; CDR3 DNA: TGTGCCAGCACCTCTAACTACGACAGGGGAAGGAGCTATGGCTACACCTTC
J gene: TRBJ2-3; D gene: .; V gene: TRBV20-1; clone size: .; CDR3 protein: CSALRGTDTQYF; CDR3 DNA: TGCAGTGCTTTGAGGGGGACAGATACGCAGTATTTT
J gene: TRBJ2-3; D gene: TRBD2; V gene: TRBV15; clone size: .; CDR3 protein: CATSRDGIAGGGRYAYF; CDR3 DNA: TGTGCCACCAGCAGAGATGGGATAGCGGGAGGAGGGAGATACGCGTATTTT
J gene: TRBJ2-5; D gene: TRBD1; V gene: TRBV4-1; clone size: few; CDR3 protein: CASSQVPLPGQRPEQYF; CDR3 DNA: TGCGCCAGCAGCCAAGTCCCCTTACCGGGACAGAGGCCGGAGCAGTACTTC
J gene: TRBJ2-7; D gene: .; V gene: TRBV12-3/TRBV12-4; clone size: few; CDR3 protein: CASSLQGRYEQYF; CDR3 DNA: TGTGCCAGCAGTTTGCAGGGCCGCTACGAGCAGTACTTC
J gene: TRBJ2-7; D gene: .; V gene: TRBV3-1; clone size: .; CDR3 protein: CASSIDGGPSYEQYF; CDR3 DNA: TGTGCCAGCAGCATTGATGGAGGGCCGTCCTACGAGCAGTACTTC
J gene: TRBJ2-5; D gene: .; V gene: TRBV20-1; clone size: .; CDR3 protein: CSAKRGGPRETQYF; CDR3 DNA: TGCAGTGCTAAGCGAGGGGGTCCCAGGGAGACCCAGTACTTC
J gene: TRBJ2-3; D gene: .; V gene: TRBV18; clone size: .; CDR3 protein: CASSPPSGEPRRYAYF; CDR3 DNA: TGTGCCAGCTCACCACCGAGCGGAGAGCCCCGCAGATACGCGTATTTT
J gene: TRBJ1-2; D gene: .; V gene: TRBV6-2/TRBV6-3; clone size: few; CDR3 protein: CASSKSTGYYGYTF; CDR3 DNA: TGTGCCAGCAGTAAATCGACAGGATATTATGGCTACACCTTC
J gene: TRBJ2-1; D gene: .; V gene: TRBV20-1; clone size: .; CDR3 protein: CSAQGSRSYNEQFF; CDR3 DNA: TGCAGTGCCCAGGGTAGCCGCTCCTACAATGAGCAGTTCTTC
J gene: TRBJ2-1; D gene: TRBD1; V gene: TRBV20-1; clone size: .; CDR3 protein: CSARGGTGKNEQFF; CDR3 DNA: TGCAGTGCTAGAGGGGGGACAGGCAAGAATGAGCAGTTCTTC
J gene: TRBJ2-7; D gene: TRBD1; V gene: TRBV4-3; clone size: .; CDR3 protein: CASSSWTGPSYEQYF; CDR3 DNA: TGCGCCAGCAGTAGTTGGACAGGGCCTTCCTACGAGCAGTACTTC
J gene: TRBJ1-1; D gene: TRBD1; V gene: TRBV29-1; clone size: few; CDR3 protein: CSDHRGSRNTEAFF; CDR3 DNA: TGCAGCGATCACAGGGGCTCGAGGAACACTGAAGCTTTCTTT
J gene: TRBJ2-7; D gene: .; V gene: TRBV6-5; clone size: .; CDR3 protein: CASSPFQGNEQYF; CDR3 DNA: TGTGCCAGCAGTCCCTTCCAGGGTAACGAGCAGTACTTC
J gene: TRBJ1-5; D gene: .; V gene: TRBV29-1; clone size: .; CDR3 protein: CSVVGPGGNQPQHF; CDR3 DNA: TGCAGCGTTGTTGGCCCGGGAGGCAATCAGCCCCAGCATTTT
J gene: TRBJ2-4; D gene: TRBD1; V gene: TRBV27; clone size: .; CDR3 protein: CASSLGQGEGEQYF; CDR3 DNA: TGTGCCAGCAGTTTAGGGCAGGGGGAAGGAGAGCAGTACTTC
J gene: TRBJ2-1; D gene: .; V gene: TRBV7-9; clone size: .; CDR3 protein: CASSLEKGALPNEQFF; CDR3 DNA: TGTGCCAGCAGCTTAGAGAAGGGAGCCCTACCGAATGAGCAGTTCTTC
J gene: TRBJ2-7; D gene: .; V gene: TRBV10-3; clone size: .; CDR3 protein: CAISEGAVRDEQYF; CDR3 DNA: TGTGCCATCAGTGAGGGTGCCGTTCGGGACGAGCAGTACTTC
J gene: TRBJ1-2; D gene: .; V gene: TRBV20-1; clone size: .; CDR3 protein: CSARDRTGFYGYTF; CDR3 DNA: TGCAGTGCTAGAGATCGGACGGGATTCTATGGCTACACCTTC
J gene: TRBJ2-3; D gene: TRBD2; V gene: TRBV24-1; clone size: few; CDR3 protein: CATSDYGGITDTQYF; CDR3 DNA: TGTGCCACCAGTGATTACGGGGGGATCACAGATACGCAGTATTTT
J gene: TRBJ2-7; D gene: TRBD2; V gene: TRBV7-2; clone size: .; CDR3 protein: CASSLAGGRSNEQYF; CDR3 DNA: TGTGCCAGCAGCTTAGCGGGAGGGAGGTCGAACGAGCAGTACTTC
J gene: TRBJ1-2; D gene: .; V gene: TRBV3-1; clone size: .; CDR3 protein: CASTVAGGRGLDGYTF; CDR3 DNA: TGTGCCAGCACCGTAGCTGGGGGCAGGGGTCTTGATGGCTACACCTTC
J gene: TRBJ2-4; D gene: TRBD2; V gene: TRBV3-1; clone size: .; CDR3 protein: CASSQGVGRELAKNIQYF; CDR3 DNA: TGTGCCAGCAGCCAAGGGGTGGGGCGGGAGTTGGCCAAAAACATTCAGTACTTC
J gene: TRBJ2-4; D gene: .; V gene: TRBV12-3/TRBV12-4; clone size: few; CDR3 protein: CASSLGGQGEYF; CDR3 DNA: TGTGCCAGCAGTTTGGGCGGCCAAGGGGAGTACTTC
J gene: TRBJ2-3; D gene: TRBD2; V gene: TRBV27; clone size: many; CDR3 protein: CASSSGLAGGHRYAYF; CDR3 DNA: TGTGCCAGCAGTTCCGGACTAGCGGGAGGGCACAGATACGCGTATTTT
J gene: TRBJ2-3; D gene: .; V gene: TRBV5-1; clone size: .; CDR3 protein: CASSPPGGPDTQYF; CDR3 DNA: TGCGCCAGCAGCCCGCCAGGAGGCCCAGATACGCAGTATTTT